Included here is one T cell receptor (beta chain) sequence, with context. Its antigen is as yet unknown. The amount of total RNA extracted per sample was at least 5 micrograms. The sample is drawn from a study of blood T cells in healthy people across ages. Overall study findings and caveats: Older individuals had lower TCR beta diversity per million T cells (the decline was roughly linear).

Primers used in a second PCR of roughly 7 to 12 cycles were a sample-barcoded 5' primer and a J-beta primer mix. A single record per CDR3 protein comes from TCRdb applying MiXCR to the 5' RACE reads. The repertoire holds roughly 500,000 distinct CDR3 sequences, with roughly a quarter as singletons. The TCR originated in a woman in her 70s in good health. What was sequenced was blood.

CDR3: CASSRQNSGNTIYF. In DNA form, the CDR3 reads TGTGCCAGCAGCCGGCAGAACTCTGGAAACACCATATATTTT. The rearrangement uses TRBV7-2 and TRBJ1-3; unclear D gene. The CDR3 is 14 residues long. Germline values: CDR1 SGHTA, CDR2 FQGNSA. V was trimmed by 5 bases and J by 0 bases, leaving 8 bases between them. The full variable domain, its missing parts supplied by reference TRBV7-2 and TRBJ1-3, is GAGVSQSPSNKVTEKGKDVELRCDPISGHTALYWYRQSLGQGLEFLIYFQGNSAPDKSGLPSDRFSAERTGGSVSTLTIQRTQQEDSAVYLCASSRQNSGNTIYFGEGSWLTVV.